One and the same sample provided the 14 T cell receptor beta chains below, sequenced in a study of T cells after yellow fever vaccination. Each CDR3 protein gets one entry after TCRdb re-called the 5' RACE reads with MiXCR. The table lists around 110,000 distinct CDR3 sequences, more than 7.5% of them singletons. The source was CD8+ T cells sorted from PBMCs, collected 45 days after the yellow fever booster vaccination. Receptors were obtained from a man under 40 who received the YFV17D yellow fever vaccine.

This clonotype was counted between two and nine times. The genes are TRBV28 and TRBJ2-1; TRBD2 is a possible D gene (5 bases). V was shortened by 6 bases and J by 2 bases, with 20 bases between the two germline ends. CDR3 length: 17 amino acids. The germline V gene encodes CDR1 MDHEN and CDR2 SYDVKM. CDR3 amino acids: CASRTRRASTTYNEQFF. The CDR3 DNA follows: TGTGCCAGCAGGACAAGACGGGCTAGCACTACCTACAATGAGCAGTTCTTC.

V is TRBV6-6 and J is TRBJ2-2; a possible D gene is TRBD1 (6 bases). This CDR3 spans 15 amino acids. Looked up from germline, CDR1 is MNHNY and CDR2 is SVGAGI (reference sequence). V was trimmed by 6 bases and J by 4 bases, leaving 15 bases between them. CDR3 region: CASSLLDSVTGELFF. The CDR3 nucleotides read TGTGCCAGCAGCCTTTTGGACAGCGTCACCGGGGAGCTGTTTTTT.

The J gene is TRBJ2-1, the V gene TRBV4-1; D call uncertain. Per germline, CDR1 MGHRA and CDR2 YSYEKL. Trimming left V 3 bases short and J 8 bases short, with 11 bases between. The CDR3 consists of 13 residues. Written as DNA, the CDR3 is TGCGCCAGCAGCCAGTTTGACGAGTATGAGCAGTTCTTC. Translation: CASSQFDEYEQFF.

At least ten counts were recorded for this clonotype. This chain links TRBV14 with TRBJ2-1, with D possibly matching TRBD2 (6 bases). Germline CDR1 is SGHDN and CDR2 is FVKESK. The CDR3 runs to 15 residues. V was trimmed by 7 bases and J by 0 bases, leaving 13 bases between them. The DNA of the CDR3 is TGTGCCAGCACATTAGCGGCCAGCTCCTACAATGAGCAGTTCTTC. It specifies CASTLAASSYNEQFF.

The chain links TRBV7-6 to TRBJ2-3; 7 nucleotides align to TRBD2. The CDR3 spans 18 residues. Germline V lookup: CDR1 SGHVS, CDR2 FNYEAQ. Losses at the gene ends were 1 base for V and 0 bases for J; bases not matched to a gene: 10. CDR3 DNA sequence: TGTGCCAGCAGCTTAGGGCCCCCAAGCGGGGCTAGCACAGATACGCAGTATTTT. It translates to CASSLGPPSGASTDTQYF.

This clonotype has just a few counts. The rearrangement links TRBV4-1 to TRBJ2-1, with 7 bases lining up with TRBD2. CDR1 is MGHRA and CDR2 is YSYEKL in the germline V gene. CDR3 length: 17 residues. V lost 0 bases to trimming and J lost 5 bases; unmatched junction nucleotides: 10. The CDR3 DNA reads TGCGCCAGCAGCCAAGACCTTCCCGGGACTACCGACAATGAGCAGTTCTTC. Translated, it gives CASSQDLPGTTDNEQFF.

This clonotype was counted at least ten times. This chain uses TRBV12-3 or TRBV12-4 with TRBJ2-3; D ambiguous. The CDR3 extends over 12 amino acids. The ends were cut back, 5 bases at V and 6 bases at J, with 9 bases in the middle. The CDR3: CASSPPDDTQYF. DNA of the CDR3: TGTGCCAGCAGTCCCCCTGACGATACGCAGTATTTT.

This clonotype was seen ten or more times. This chain links TRBV20-1 with TRBJ2-1; 11 positions match TRBD1. CDR1 and CDR2 (germline): DFQATT, SNEGSKA (reference sequence). After removal of 6 bases from V and 3 bases from J, the junction contained 10 bases not matched to a gene. The length of the CDR3 is 16 residues. This CDR3 reads CSARTGGAGGYNEQFF. CDR3 in DNA: TGCAGTGCGAGGACAGGGGGCGCGGGGGGCTACAATGAGCAGTTCTTC.

There are many counts of this clonotype. The rearrangement uses TRBV29-1 and TRBJ2-1; no reliable D call. CDR1 SQVTM and CDR2 ANQGSEA come from the germline V gene. The length of the CDR3 is 13 residues. The V and J ends lost 7 bases and 7 bases respectively, with 17 bases between them. CDR3 DNA: TGCAGCGGTGCTCTTCCAAATAGGAATGAGCAGTTCTTC. Translated: CSGALPNRNEQFF.

This clonotype was counted many times. The chain combines TRBV4-3 with TRBJ1-1; D not resolved. CDR3 length: 15 residues. The V gene lost 2 bases and the J gene lost 0 bases, with 10 bases spanning the gap. Germline CDR1 and CDR2: LGHNA and YSLEER. The CDR3 reads CASSQTGPVNTEAFF. The CDR3 nucleotides are TGCGCCAGCAGCCAAACGGGCCCAGTGAACACTGAAGCTTTCTTT.

Here the CDR3 reads CASSQEARDGSSYGYTF. CDR3 DNA sequence: TGCGCCAGCAGCCAAGAAGCTCGGGACGGATCCTCCTATGGCTACACCTTC. This chain uses TRBV4-3 with TRBJ1-2; D perhaps matches TRBD1 (5 bases). The V end lost 0 bases, the J end lost 4 bases, and 18 bases lay between the germline ends. This CDR3 region has 17 residues. Germline V gene sequence: CDR1 LGHNA, CDR2 YSLEER.

This clonotype was seen many times. This rearrangement joins TRBV9 to TRBJ2-7; 10 nucleotides match TRBD2. Germline trimming cut 0 bases from V and 4 bases from J; bases unmatched to any gene: 4. Germline assignment: CDR1 SGDLS and CDR2 YYNGEE. The CDR3 length is 15 residues. CDR3 region: CASSVGELAGYEQYF. The CDR3 DNA is TGTGCCAGCAGCGTAGGTGAACTAGCGGGGTACGAGCAGTACTTC.

This clonotype was observed many times. CDR3 nucleotide sequence: TGTGCCAGCAGTGCCAATCCAGGCGTCGGGGAGCTGTTTTTT. Its protein is CASSANPGVGELFF. The rearrangement joins TRBV6-1 to TRBJ2-2; D remains unclear. The germline V gene encodes CDR1 MNHNS and CDR2 SASEGT. Trimming stripped 4 bases from V and 7 bases from J, with 13 bases between. The CDR3 sequence is 14 residues long.

The rearrangement uses TRBV15 and TRBJ2-2; the D gene could be TRBD1 or TRBD2 (5 bases each). CDR1 is LNHNV, CDR2 YYDKDF, per germline (reference sequence). There are 17 residues in the CDR3. V lost 5 bases, J lost 6 bases, and 22 bases lay in between. The CDR3 DNA reads as TGTGCCACCAGCGGTCGCAACCCGGGACCCAGGGCCGGGGAGCTGTTTTTT. Residues: CATSGRNPGPRAGELFF.